This T cell receptor (beta chain) originates from a study of T cells in localized non-small cell lung cancer. Of note for this clone: Its matching antigen is unknown.

Some clones are missing from TCRdb's copy, which holds only in-frame ones; the method was immunoSEQ multiplex PCR. Among over 65,000 clones listed, less than 85% were seen once. Points from the study as a whole: Out of the top 100 tumor clones, a median roughly 50 were seen in adjacent lung. Exceeding tumor, uninvolved adjacent lung had the highest T cell clonality.

Trimming took off 6 bases at V and 5 bases at J, with 22 bases between the two ends. Germline CDR1 is KGHSH and CDR2 is LQKENI. The CDR3 covers 16 residues. The origin of this receptor is a female donor at least 60 years old with stage I lung adenocarcinoma. The chain has TRBV18 and TRBJ1-1, with TRBD1 as a possible D gene (6 bases). Sequenced material: peripheral blood, taken before any cancer treatment. CDR3 nucleotide sequence: TGTGCCAGCTCCCGGGTCAGGGGCGCGGTATGGACTGAAGCTTTCTTT. Its protein is CASSRVRGAVWTEAFF.